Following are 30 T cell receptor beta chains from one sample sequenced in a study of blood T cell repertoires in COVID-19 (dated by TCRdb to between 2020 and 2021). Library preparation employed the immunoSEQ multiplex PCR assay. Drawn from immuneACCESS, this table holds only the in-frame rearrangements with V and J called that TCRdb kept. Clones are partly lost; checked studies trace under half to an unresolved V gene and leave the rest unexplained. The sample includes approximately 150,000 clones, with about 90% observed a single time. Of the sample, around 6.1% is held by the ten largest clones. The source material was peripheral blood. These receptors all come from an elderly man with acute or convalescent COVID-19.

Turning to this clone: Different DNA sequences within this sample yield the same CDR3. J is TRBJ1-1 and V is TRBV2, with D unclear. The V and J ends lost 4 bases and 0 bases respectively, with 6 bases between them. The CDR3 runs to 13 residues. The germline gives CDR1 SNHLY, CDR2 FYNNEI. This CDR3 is CASSAGMNTEAFF. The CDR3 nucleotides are TGTGCCAGCAGTGCCGGGATGAACACTGAAGCTTTCTTT.

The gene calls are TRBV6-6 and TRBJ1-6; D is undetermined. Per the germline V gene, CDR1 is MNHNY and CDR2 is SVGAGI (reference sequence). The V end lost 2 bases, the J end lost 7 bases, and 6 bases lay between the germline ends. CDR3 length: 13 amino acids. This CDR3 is CASSYVRNSPLHF. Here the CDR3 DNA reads TGTGCCAGCAGTTACGTCCGGAATTCACCCCTCCACTTT.

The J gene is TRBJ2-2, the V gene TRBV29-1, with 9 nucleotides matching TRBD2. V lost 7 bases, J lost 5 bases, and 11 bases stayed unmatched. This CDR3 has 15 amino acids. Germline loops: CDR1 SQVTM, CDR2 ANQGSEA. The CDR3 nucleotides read TGCAGCGGGACCTGGGGAACTAGCGGGACCGGGGAGCTGTTTTTT. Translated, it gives CSGTWGTSGTGELFF.

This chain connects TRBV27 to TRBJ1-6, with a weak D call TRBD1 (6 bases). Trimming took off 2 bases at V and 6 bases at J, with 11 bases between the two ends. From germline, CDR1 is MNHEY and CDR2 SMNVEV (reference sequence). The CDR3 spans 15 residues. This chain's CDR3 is CASSLTDSANSPLHF. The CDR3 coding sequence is TGTGCCAGCAGTTTAACGGACAGCGCTAATTCACCCCTCCACTTT.

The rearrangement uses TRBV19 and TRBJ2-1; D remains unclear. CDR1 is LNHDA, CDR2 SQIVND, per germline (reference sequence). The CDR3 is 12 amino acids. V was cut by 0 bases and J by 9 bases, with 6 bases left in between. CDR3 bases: TGTGCCAGTAGTATAGAGGGCCTTGAGCAGTTCTTC. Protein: CASSIEGLEQFF.

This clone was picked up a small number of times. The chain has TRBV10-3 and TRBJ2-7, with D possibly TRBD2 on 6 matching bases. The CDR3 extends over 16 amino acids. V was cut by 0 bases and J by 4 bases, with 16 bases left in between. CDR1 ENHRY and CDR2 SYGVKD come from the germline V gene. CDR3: CAISESTPGTEYEQYF. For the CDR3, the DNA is TGTGCCATCAGTGAGTCCACCCCCGGGACTGAGTACGAGCAGTACTTC.

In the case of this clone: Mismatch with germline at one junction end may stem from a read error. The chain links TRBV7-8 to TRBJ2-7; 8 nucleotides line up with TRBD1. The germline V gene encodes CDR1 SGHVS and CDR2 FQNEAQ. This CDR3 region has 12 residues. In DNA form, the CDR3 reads TGTGCCAGCAGCTTAGTACAGGGGGAAAGTAGCTTC. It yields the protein CASSLVQGESSF.

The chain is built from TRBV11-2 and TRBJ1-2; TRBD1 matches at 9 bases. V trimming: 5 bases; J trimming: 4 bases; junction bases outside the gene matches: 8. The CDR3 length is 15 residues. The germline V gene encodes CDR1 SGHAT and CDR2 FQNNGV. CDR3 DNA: TGTGCCAGCAGCCCAATACAGGGGGCTAGCTATGGCTACACCTTC. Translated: CASSPIQGASYGYTF.

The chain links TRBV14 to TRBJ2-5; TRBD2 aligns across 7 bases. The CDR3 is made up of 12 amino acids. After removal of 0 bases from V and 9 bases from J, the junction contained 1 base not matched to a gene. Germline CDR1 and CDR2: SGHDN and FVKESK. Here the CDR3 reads CASSQDRGAQYF. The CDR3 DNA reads TGTGCCAGCAGCCAAGATCGGGGGGCCCAGTACTTC. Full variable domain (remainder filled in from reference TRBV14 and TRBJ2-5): EAGVTQFPSHSVIEKGQTVTLRCDPISGHDNLYWYRRVMGKEIKFLLHFVKESKQDESGMPNNRFLAERTGGTYSTLKVQPAELEDSGVYFCASSQDRGAQYFGPGTRLLVL.

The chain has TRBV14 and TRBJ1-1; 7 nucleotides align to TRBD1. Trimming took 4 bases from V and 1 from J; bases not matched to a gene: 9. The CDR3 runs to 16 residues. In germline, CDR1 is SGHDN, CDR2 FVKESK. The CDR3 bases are TGTGCCAGCAGCCCAAGGACAGGTTATCGGAACACTGAAGCTTTCTTT. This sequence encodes CASSPRTGYRNTEAFF.

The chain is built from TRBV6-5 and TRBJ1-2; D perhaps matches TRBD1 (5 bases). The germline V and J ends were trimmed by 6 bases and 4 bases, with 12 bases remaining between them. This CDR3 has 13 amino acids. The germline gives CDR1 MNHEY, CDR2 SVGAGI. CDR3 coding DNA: TGTGCCAGCAGACCGGACACTCTCTATGGCTACACCTTC. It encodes CASRPDTLYGYTF.

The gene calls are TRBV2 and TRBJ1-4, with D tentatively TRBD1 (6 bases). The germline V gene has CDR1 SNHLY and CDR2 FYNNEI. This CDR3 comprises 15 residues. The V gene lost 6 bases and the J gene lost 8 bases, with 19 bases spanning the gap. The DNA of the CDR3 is TGTGCCAGCAGGCAACAGGGTTTAGAAGGAGAAAAACTGTTTTTT. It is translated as CASRQQGLEGEKLFF.

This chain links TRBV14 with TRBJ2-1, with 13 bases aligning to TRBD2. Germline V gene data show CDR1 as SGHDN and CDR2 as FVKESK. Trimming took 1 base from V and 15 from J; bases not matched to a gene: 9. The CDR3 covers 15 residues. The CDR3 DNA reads TGTGCCAGCAGCCAAGCATCACTAGCGGGGGGGGAACGGTTCTTC. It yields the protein CASSQASLAGGERFF.

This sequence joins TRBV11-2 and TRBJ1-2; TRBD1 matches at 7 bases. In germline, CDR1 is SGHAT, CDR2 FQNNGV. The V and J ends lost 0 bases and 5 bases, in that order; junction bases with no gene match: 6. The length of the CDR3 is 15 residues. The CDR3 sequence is CASSLEGRGLYGYTF. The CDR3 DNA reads TGTGCCAGCAGCTTAGAGGGAAGGGGGCTTTATGGCTACACCTTC.

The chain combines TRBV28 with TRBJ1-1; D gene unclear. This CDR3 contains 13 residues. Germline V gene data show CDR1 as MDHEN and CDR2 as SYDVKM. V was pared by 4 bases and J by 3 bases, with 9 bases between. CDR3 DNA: TGTGCCAGCAGTTCGGGTATGTACACTGAAGCTTTCTTT. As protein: CASSSGMYTEAFF.

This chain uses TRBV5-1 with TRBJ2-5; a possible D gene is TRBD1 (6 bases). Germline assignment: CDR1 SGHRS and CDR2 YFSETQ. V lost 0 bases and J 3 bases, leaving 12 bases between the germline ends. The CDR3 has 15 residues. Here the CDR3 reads CASSLGGAGEETQYF. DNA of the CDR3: TGCGCCAGCAGCTTGGGAGGGGCAGGGGAAGAGACCCAGTACTTC.

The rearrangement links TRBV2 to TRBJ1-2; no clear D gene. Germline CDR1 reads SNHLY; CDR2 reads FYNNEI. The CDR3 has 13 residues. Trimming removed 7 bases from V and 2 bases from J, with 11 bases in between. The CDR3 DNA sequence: TGTGCCAGCACTAGAGACGGGAACTATGGCTACACCTTC. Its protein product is CASTRDGNYGYTF.

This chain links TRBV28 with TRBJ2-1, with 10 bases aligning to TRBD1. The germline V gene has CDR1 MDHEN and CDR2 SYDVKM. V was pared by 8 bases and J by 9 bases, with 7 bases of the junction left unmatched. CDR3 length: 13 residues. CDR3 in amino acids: CASCSGQGGEQFF. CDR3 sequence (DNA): TGTGCCAGCTGCAGTGGACAGGGGGGTGAGCAGTTCTTC.

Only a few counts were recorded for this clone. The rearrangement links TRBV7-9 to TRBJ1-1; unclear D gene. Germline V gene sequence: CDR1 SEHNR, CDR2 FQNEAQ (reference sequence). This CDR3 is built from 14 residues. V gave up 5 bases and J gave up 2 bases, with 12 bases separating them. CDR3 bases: TGTGCCAGCAGCCCTCCTTGGACTAACACTGAAGCTTTCTTT. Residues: CASSPPWTNTEAFF.

CDR3: CATSRDTGSYNEQFF. CDR3 sequence (DNA): TGTGCCACCAGCAGAGATACCGGGAGCTACAATGAGCAGTTCTTC. The J gene is TRBJ2-1, the V gene TRBV15, with D perhaps matching TRBD2 (6 bases). Germline CDR1 is LNHNV and CDR2 is YYDKDF (reference sequence). Trimming left V 0 bases short and J 3 bases short, with 9 bases between. The CDR3 is 15 residues long.

The CDR3 here is CASSLNRGSDGYTF. CDR3 sequence (DNA): TGTGCCAGCAGTTTAAACAGGGGTTCGGATGGCTACACCTTC. The chain couples TRBV28 to TRBJ1-2, with TRBD1 matching 7 bases. The CDR3 is made up of 14 amino acids. From germline, CDR1 is MDHEN and CDR2 SYDVKM. Losses at the gene ends were 2 bases for V and 6 bases for J; bases not matched to a gene: 6.

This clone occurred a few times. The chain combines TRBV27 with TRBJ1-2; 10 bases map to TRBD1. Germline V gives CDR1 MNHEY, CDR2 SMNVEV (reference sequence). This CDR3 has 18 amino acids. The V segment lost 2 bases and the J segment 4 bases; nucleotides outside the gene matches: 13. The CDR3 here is CASSLRPPHGTGVYGYTF. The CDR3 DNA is TGTGCCAGCAGTTTACGGCCCCCTCACGGGACAGGGGTCTATGGCTACACCTTC.

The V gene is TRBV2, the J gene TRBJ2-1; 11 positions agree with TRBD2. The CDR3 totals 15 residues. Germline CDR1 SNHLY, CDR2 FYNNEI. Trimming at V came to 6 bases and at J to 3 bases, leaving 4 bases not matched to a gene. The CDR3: CASSPGTSGYNEQFF. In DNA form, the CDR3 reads TGTGCCAGCAGCCCCGGGACTAGCGGCTACAATGAGCAGTTCTTC.

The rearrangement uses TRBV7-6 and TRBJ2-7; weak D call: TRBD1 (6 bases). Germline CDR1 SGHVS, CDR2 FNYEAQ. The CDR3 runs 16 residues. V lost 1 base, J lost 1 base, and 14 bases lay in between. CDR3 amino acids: CASSLGLRGGSYEQYF. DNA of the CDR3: TGTGCCAGCAGCTTAGGTCTCAGGGGCGGATCCTACGAGCAGTACTTC.

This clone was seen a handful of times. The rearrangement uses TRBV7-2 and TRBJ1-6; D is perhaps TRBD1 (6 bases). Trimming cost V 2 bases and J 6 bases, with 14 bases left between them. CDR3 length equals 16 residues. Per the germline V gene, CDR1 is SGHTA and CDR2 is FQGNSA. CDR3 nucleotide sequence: TGTGCCAGCAGCTTAAGCAGGGGTCCCTTTAATTCACCCCTCCACTTT. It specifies CASSLSRGPFNSPLHF.

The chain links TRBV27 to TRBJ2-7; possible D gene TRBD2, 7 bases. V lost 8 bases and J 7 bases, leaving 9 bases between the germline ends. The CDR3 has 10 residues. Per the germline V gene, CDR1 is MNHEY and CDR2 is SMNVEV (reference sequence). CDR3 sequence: CASGRGEQYF. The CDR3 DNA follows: TGTGCCAGCGGGAGGGGGGAGCAGTACTTC.

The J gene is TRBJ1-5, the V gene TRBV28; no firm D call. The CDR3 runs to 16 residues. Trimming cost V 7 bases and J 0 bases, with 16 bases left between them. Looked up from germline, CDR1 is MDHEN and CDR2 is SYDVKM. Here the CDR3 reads CASTESLQISNQPQHF. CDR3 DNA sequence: TGTGCCAGCACCGAAAGTCTTCAGATTAGCAATCAGCCCCAGCATTTT. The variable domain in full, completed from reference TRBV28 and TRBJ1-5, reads DVKVTQSSRYLVKRTGEKVFLECVQDMDHENMFWYRQDPGLGLRLIYFSYDVKMKEKGDIPEGYSVSREKKERFSLILESASTNQTSMYLCASTESLQISNQPQHFGDGTRLSIL.

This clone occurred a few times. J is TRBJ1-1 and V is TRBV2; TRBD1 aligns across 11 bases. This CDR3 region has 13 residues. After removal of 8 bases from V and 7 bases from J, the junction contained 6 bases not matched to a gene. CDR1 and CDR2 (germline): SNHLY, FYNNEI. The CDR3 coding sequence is TGTGCCAGCCAGGGACAGGGGGGAGATGAAGCTTTCTTT. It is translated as CASQGQGGDEAFF.

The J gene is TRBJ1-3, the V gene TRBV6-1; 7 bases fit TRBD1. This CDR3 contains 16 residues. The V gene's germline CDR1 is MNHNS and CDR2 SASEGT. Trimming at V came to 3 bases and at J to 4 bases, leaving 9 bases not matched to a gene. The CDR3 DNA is TGTGCCAGCAGTGAGCCAGGGGGGTCAGGCGGAAACACCATATATTTT. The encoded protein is CASSEPGGSGGNTIYF.

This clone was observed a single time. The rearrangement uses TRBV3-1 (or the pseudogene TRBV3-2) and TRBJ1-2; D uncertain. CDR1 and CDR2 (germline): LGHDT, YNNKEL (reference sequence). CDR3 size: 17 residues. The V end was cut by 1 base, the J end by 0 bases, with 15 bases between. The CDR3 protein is CASSQARQQLTNYGYTF. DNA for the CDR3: TGTGCCAGCAGCCAAGCCAGGCAACAGTTAACTAACTATGGCTACACCTTC.